This TCR beta chain was sequenced for a study of T-cell memory formation after mild COVID-19 (dated by TCRdb to about 2021). Looking at the study overall: Most TCR sequence clusters were specific to one of the two donors. In a couple of donors, T-cell clones that expanded and contracted after mild COVID-19 were followed by sequencing TCRalpha and TCRbeta repertoires longitudinally. The cohort was made up of two young adult volunteers, one female and one male, who were previously healthy. What the research found in general, with its limitations: Only a couple of mild cases were covered in the study, and larger cohorts including severe cases with pre-infection samples were considered necessary. Some responding clones were detected in pre-infection memory, suggesting pre-existing cross-reactive memory T cells joined the SARS-CoV-2 response. The second-wave clones that peaked on day 37 were not confirmed to be SARS-CoV-2 specific. Clones that contracted from day 15 to 85 showed balanced CD4/CD8 phenotypes, whereas a second wave of clones that expanded from day 15 to 37 leaned towards CD4+. Contracting CD4+ clones were found mainly in CM and EM memory subsets, while CD8+ clones were enriched in EMRA.

The CDR3 holds 14 amino acids from the cysteine to the phenylalanine. Only CDR3 DNA is held: 42 bases, read in frame from base 1. Taken from the germline V gene, the CDR1 and CDR2 loops are SGHRS and YFSETQ. V is clipped by 5 bases and J by 6 bases, and the sequence between their germline boundaries is 15 bases long. Points on this clonotype: Its antigen specificity is not known. No base quality information exists; no much larger clone differs at one position.

The sequencer was an Illumina NovaSeq 6000. Using 5'RACE with constant-segment primers, TCRalpha and TCRbeta cDNA libraries were constructed, with sample barcodes and unique molecular identifiers added in the process. RNA was extracted from every sample with Trizol reagent. Amplification of the libraries took two PCR steps, and the second step added a second sample barcode plus Illumina TruSeq adapters. Libraries were sequenced on an Illumina NovaSeq with 2 x 150 bp paired-end reads. Per the source publication's procedure: Demultiplexing of reads and collapsing into UMI-guided consensus sequences were performed with migec v1.2.7. With mixcr v2.1.11, UMI consensuses were aligned to TRA and TRB V and J templates and assembled into clonotypes. A clonotype was counted as expanded or contracted only if both edgeR and NoisET called the change significant, with noise models trained on biological replicates. edgeR calls used a false discovery rate-adjusted p below 0.01 and a log2 fold-change threshold of 1. As an exploratory analysis of dynamics, max-normalized trajectories of the 1000 most abundant clonotypes were examined by PCA with hierarchical clustering. Separately sequenced CD4+ and CD8+ repertoires were used to assign the CD4 or CD8 phenotype of responding clones. The public reads were reprocessed in TCRdb via fastp at Q25 and MiXCR, keeping in-frame beta chains. Each entry merges the rows of one CDR3 protein and shows their most common DNA and genes. Here the V and J calls rest on TCRdb's processing, not on the authors' analysis. The sample includes some 190,000 distinct CDR3 sequences, with roughly 18% observed a single time. The ten biggest clones cover 2% to 3% of the sample.

Ficoll-Paque density gradient centrifugation was used to isolate PBMCs. What was sequenced was PBMCs or a T cell subset sorted from them (not recorded which). This receptor was obtained from an adult woman who had mild COVID-19 (a few samples of this study predate the infection). The sample titles of this study are shuffled in the database, so cell type and time point are left out; the donor was told from shared clones. The V and J segments used are TRBV5-1 and TRBJ2-4; the best D guess is TRBD2, with 7 bases matching. In nucleotides, the sequence is TGCGCCAGCAGTGACGGGGGAGGGGGAAACATTCAGTACTTC. Its translation reads: CASSDGGGGNIQYF. Supplemented by the reference TRBV5-1 and TRBJ2-4 proteins around the CDR3, the complete variable domain is KAGVTQTPRYLIKTRGQQVTLSCSPISGHRSVSWYQQTPGQGLQFLFEYFSETQRNKGNFPGRFSGRQFSNSRSEMNVSTLELGDSALYLCASSDGGGGNIQYFGAGTRLSVL.